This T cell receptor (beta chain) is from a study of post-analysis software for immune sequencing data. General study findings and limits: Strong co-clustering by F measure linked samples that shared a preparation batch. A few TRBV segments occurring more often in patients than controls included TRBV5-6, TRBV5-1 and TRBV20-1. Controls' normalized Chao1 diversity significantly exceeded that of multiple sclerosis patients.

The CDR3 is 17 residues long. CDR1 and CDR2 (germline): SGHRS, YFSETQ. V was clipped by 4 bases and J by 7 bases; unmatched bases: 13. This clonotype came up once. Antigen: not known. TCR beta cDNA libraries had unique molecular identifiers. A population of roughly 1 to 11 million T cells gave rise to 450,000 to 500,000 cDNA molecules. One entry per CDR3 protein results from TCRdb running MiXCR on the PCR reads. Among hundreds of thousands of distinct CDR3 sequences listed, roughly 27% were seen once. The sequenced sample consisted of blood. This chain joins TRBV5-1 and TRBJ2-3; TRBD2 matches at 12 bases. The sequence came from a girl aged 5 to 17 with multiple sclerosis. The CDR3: CASSPWASGGARNTQYF. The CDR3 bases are TGCGCCAGCAGCCCGTGGGCTAGCGGGGGGGCCCGGAATACGCAGTATTTT.